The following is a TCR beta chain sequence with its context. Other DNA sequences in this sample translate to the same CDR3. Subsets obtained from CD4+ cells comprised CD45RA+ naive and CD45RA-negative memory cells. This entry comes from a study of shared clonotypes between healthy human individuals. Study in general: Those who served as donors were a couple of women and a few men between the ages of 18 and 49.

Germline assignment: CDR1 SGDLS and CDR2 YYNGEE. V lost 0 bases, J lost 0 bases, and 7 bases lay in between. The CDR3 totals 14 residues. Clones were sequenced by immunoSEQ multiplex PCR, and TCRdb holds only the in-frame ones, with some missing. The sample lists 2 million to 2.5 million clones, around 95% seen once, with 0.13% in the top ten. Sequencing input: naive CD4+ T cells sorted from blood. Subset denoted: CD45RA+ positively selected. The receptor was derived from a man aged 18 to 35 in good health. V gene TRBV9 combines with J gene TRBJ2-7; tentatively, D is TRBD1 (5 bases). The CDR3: CASSVDQGSYEQYF. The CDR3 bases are TGTGCCAGCAGCGTAGATCAGGGCTCCTACGAGCAGTACTTC.